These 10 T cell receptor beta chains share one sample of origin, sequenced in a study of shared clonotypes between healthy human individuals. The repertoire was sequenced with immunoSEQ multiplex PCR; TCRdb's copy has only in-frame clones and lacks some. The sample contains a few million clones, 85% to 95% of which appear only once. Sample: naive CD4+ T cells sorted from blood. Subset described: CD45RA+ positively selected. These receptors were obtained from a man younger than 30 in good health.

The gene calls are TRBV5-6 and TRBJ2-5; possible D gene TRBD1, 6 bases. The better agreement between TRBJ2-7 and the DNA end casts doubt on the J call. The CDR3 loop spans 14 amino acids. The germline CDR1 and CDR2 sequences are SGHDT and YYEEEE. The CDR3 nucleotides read TGTGCCAGCAGCACCGGGACAAGGGCGTACGAGCAGTACTTC. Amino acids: CASSTGTRAYEQYF.

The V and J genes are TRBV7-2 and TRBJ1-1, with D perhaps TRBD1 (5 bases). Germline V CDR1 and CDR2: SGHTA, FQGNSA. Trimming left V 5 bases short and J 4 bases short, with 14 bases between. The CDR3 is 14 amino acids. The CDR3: CASSGTRGGTEAFF. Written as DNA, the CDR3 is TGTGCCAGCAGCGGGACGCGGGGGGGCACTGAAGCTTTCTTT.

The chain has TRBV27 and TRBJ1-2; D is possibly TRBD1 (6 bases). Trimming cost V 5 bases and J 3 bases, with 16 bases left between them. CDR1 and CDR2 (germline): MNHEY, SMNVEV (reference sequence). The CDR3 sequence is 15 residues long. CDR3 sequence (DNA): TGTGCCAGCAGTCCGGCTAACGACAGGTACTATGGCTACACCTTC. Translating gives CASSPANDRYYGYTF.

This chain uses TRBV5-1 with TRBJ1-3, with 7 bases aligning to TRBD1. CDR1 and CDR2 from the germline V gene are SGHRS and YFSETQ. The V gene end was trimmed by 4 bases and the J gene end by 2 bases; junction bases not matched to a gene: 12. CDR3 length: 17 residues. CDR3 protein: CASSKRQGAEAGNTIYF. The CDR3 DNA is TGCGCCAGCAGCAAACGACAGGGAGCTGAAGCTGGAAACACCATATATTTT.

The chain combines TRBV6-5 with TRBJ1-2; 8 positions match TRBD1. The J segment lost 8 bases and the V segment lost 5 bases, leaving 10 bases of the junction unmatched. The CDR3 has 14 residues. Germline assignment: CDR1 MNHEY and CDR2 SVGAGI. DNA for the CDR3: TGTGCCAGCAGTGATAGCTTCGCAGGGGGCGGCTACACCTTC. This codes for CASSDSFAGGGYTF.

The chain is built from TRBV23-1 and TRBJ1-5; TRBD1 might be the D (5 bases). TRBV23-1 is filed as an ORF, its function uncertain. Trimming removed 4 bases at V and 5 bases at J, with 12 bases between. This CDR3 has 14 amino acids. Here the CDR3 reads CASSLRRADQPQHF. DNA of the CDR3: TGCGCCAGCAGTCTCCGCAGGGCGGATCAGCCCCAGCATTTT.

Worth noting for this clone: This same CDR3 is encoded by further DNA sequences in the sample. The CDR3 DNA follows: TGTGCCAGCTCACTTAGCGGGAGCACAGATACGCAGTATTTT. Its protein is CASSLSGSTDTQYF. The chain links TRBV18 to TRBJ2-3; 7 bases are a match to TRBD2. This CDR3 region has 14 residues. CDR1 KGHSH and CDR2 LQKENI come from the germline V gene. The J segment lost 0 bases and the V segment lost 4 bases, leaving 1 base of the junction unmatched.

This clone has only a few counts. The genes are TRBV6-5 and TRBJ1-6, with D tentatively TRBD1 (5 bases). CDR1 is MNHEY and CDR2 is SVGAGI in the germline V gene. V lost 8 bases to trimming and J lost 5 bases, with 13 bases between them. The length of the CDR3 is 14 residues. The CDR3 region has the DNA TGTGCCAGCGGGCGTTCGGGGGATAATTCACCCCTCCACTTT. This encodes CASGRSGDNSPLHF.

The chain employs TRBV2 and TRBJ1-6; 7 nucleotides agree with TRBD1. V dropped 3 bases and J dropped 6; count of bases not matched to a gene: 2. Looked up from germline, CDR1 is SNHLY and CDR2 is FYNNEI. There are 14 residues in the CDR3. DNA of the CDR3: TGTGCCAGCAGTGACTGGGACAGTAATTCACCCCTCCACTTT. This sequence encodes CASSDWDSNSPLHF.

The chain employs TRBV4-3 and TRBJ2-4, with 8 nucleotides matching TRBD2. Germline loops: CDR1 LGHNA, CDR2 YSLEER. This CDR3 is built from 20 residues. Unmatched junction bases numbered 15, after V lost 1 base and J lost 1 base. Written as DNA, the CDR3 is TGCGCCAGCAGCCAAGCAGCAGGACTAGCCCTAACCACGGCCAAAAACATTCAGTACTTC. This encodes CASSQAAGLALTTAKNIQYF.